The rows below give T cell receptor beta chains drawn from one sample of a study of blood T cell repertoires in COVID-19. Sequenced by immunoSEQ multiplex PCR; TCRdb stores in-frame clones only, minus some. The sample consists of 150,000 or so clones, around four fifths of them appearing once. The sample comprised peripheral blood. Source of these receptors: a human donor in a cohort sampled during active COVID-19. CDR3s include the opening cysteine and the closing phenylalanine or tryptophan. D genes are given only for firm matches. Clone size is not always given. Where it is, it says once, few, many or a class for expanded clones.

j_gene: TRBJ2-7; v_gene: TRBV9; abundance: NA; d_gene: TRBD1; len: 15; CDR3aa: CASSPRTGYVDEQYF; CDR3nt: TGTGCCAGCAGTCCCCGGACAGGGTACGTAGACGAGCAGTACTTC
j_gene: TRBJ1-2; v_gene: TRBV7-2; abundance: few; d_gene: NA; len: 16; CDR3aa: CASSPRAAGGGSGYTF; CDR3nt: TGTGCCAGCAGCCCAAGGGCCGCAGGTGGAGGCTCCGGCTACACCTTC
j_gene: TRBJ2-7; v_gene: TRBV27; abundance: NA; d_gene: TRBD1; len: 15; CDR3aa: CASSLEGAGSYEQYF; CDR3nt: TGTGCCAGCAGTTTAGAGGGGGCGGGCTCCTACGAGCAGTACTTC
j_gene: TRBJ1-4; v_gene: TRBV20-1; abundance: NA; d_gene: NA; len: 14; CDR3aa: CSASMRALNEKLFF; CDR3nt: TGCAGTGCTAGTATGAGGGCGCTCAATGAAAAACTGTTTTTT
j_gene: TRBJ2-1; v_gene: TRBV5-4; abundance: few; d_gene: TRBD2; len: 14; CDR3aa: CASSLGTRGNEQFF; CDR3nt: TGTGCCAGCAGCTTGGGGACTAGAGGCAATGAGCAGTTCTTC
j_gene: TRBJ1-1; v_gene: TRBV6-5; abundance: NA; d_gene: NA; len: 14; CDR3aa: CASSLDRGDTEAFF; CDR3nt: TGTGCCAGCAGCCTGGACAGAGGGGACACTGAAGCTTTCTTT
j_gene: TRBJ2-6; v_gene: TRBV19; abundance: once; d_gene: NA; len: 16; CDR3aa: CASTPGRGSGANVLTF; CDR3nt: TGTGCCAGTACCCCTGGAAGGGGCTCTGGGGCCAACGTCCTGACTTTC
j_gene: TRBJ1-6; v_gene: TRBV7-2; abundance: once; d_gene: TRBD1; len: 17; CDR3aa: CASSLDSGGANNSPLHF; CDR3nt: TGTGCCAGCAGCTTAGACTCAGGGGGCGCAAATAATTCACCCCTCCACTTT
j_gene: TRBJ2-2; v_gene: TRBV5-1; abundance: few; d_gene: TRBD1; len: 14; CDR3aa: CASSLDRGSGELFF; CDR3nt: TGCGCCAGCAGCTTGGACAGGGGGAGCGGGGAGCTGTTTTTT
j_gene: TRBJ1-2; v_gene: TRBV5-6; abundance: NA; d_gene: NA; len: 16; CDR3aa: CASSTNLQGNHYGYTF; CDR3nt: TGTGCCAGCAGCACAAACCTCCAGGGTAATCATTATGGCTACACCTTC
j_gene: TRBJ2-5; v_gene: TRBV5-3; abundance: NA; d_gene: NA; len: 18; CDR3aa: CARSHPRRPGGLGETQYF; CDR3nt: TGTGCCAGAAGTCACCCCCGCAGACCGGGGGGCCTGGGGGAGACCCAGTACTTC
j_gene: TRBJ2-1; v_gene: TRBV27; abundance: few; d_gene: TRBD2; len: 15; CDR3aa: CASSLTSGSYNEQFF; CDR3nt: TGTGCCAGCAGTCTGACTAGCGGATCCTACAATGAGCAGTTCTTC
j_gene: TRBJ2-7; v_gene: TRBV3-1/TRBV3-2; abundance: NA; d_gene: NA; len: 12; CDR3aa: CASGEQGYEQYF; CDR3nt: TGTGCCAGCGGCGAACAGGGCTACGAGCAGTACTTC
j_gene: TRBJ2-3; v_gene: TRBV19; abundance: NA; d_gene: NA; len: 15; CDR3aa: CASSIGQGRPDTQYF; CDR3nt: TGTGCCAGTAGTATAGGGCAGGGCCGACCAGATACGCAGTATTTT
j_gene: TRBJ2-7; v_gene: TRBV6-2/TRBV6-3; abundance: many; d_gene: NA; len: 14; CDR3aa: CASSYEVREDEQYF; CDR3nt: TGTGCCAGCAGTTACGAGGTCCGCGAAGACGAGCAGTACTTC
j_gene: TRBJ2-7; v_gene: TRBV5-1; abundance: NA; d_gene: NA; len: 14; CDR3aa: CASSLVAQNYEQYF; CDR3nt: TGCGCCAGCAGCTTGGTCGCACAGAACTACGAGCAGTACTTC
j_gene: TRBJ2-7; v_gene: TRBV15; abundance: few; d_gene: TRBD1; len: 17; CDR3aa: CATSRGGQVTSSYEQYF; CDR3nt: TGTGCCACCAGCAGGGGGGGACAGGTAACTTCGTCCTACGAGCAGTACTTC
j_gene: TRBJ1-4; v_gene: TRBV4-3; abundance: NA; d_gene: NA; len: 17; CDR3aa: CASSQDLGASAREKLFF; CDR3nt: TGCGCCAGCAGCCAAGATCTGGGGGCCAGCGCGAGGGAAAAACTGTTTTTT
j_gene: TRBJ1-5; v_gene: TRBV6-6; abundance: NA; d_gene: NA; len: 15; CDR3aa: CASSYGQDSNQPQHF; CDR3nt: TGTGCCAGCAGTTACGGGCAGGATAGCAATCAGCCCCAGCATTTT
j_gene: TRBJ2-7; v_gene: TRBV6-5; abundance: NA; d_gene: TRBD2; len: 16; CDR3aa: CASSLGGLAGSYEQYF; CDR3nt: TGTGCCAGCAGTTTAGGGGGACTAGCGGGATCCTACGAGCAGTACTTC
j_gene: TRBJ1-5; v_gene: TRBV7-8; abundance: NA; d_gene: NA; len: 14; CDR3aa: CASSFYTGDQPQHF; CDR3nt: TGTGCCAGCAGCTTTTACACCGGGGATCAGCCCCAGCATTTT
j_gene: TRBJ2-6; v_gene: TRBV19; abundance: NA; d_gene: NA; len: 14; CDR3aa: CASISRRGANVLTF; CDR3nt: TGTGCCAGTATAAGCCGGCGGGGGGCCAACGTCCTGACTTTC